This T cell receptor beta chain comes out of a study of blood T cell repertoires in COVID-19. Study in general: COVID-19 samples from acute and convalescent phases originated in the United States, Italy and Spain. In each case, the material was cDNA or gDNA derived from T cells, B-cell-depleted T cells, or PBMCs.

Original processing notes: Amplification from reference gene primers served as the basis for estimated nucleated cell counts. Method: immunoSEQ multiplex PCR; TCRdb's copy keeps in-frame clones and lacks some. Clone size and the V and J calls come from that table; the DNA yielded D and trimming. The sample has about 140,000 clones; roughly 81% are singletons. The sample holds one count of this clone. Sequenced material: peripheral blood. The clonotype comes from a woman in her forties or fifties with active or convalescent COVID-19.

The CDR3 bases are TGTGCCAGCAGCCGCGGGAGTGGCGAGGCAGATACGCAGTATTTT. Translated, it gives CASSRGSGEADTQYF. The V and J genes are TRBV11-3 and TRBJ2-3; 7 bases map to TRBD2. Looked up from germline, CDR1 is SGHNT and CDR2 is YENEEA. The CDR3 runs to 15 residues. Trimming cost V 5 bases and J 4 bases; bases outside gene matches: 9.